Sequencing of this T cell receptor (beta chain) was carried out in a study of blood T cell repertoires in COVID-19. At the level of the study: Some COVID-19 samples were acute and others convalescent; all came from the United States, Italy and Spain. PBMCs, B-cell-depleted T cells, or T cells were the source of the cDNA or gDNA that made up the material.

Under the authors' procedure: Researchers report that nucleated cell counts were estimated from reference gene primer amplification. The data were produced by immunoSEQ multiplex PCR, yet TCRdb's version contains in-frame clones alone and is incomplete. The V and J calls and clone size come from that table; D and trimming were worked out from the DNA. The top ten hold more than 1.4% of the sample, which has some 190,000 clones, 70% to 90% seen once. The V gene lost 5 bases and the J gene lost 8 bases, with 9 bases spanning the gap. Per the germline V gene, CDR1 is SNHLY and CDR2 is FYNNEI. This CDR3 contains 11 residues.

This receptor was obtained from a man between 18 and 35 years old with active or convalescent COVID-19. Sequencing was done on a sample of peripheral blood. The chain links TRBV2 to TRBJ2-5, with D hard to call. The DNA of the CDR3 is TGTGCCAGCAGTTCTACCGTCACCCAGTACTTC. Protein product: CASSSTVTQYF.